These T cell receptor beta chains were read from a single sample in a study of PD-1 blockade in classical Hodgkin lymphoma. Data came from immunoSEQ multiplex PCR; TCRdb stores just in-frame clones and leaves some out. This sample has almost 20,000 clones, with about four fifths found just once. The sample taken for sequencing was CD4+ T cells from blood. These receptors were obtained from a human donor with classical Hodgkin lymphoma. Each CDR3 is given with its conserved first and last residue. Each record gives: J gene, D gene, V gene, clone size, CDR3 protein, CDR3 DNA. The D gene is left open where the match is weak. A row's size may be missing; if present it is once, few, many or a size class.

j_gene: TRBJ2-7; d_gene: TRBD2; v_gene: TRBV6-5; abundance: once; CDR3aa: CASSYSLAGPYEQYF; CDR3nt: TGTGCCAGCAGTTACTCGCTAGCGGGACCCTACGAGCAGTACTTC
j_gene: TRBJ1-2; d_gene: .; v_gene: TRBV28; abundance: once; CDR3aa: CASSAPGRGLDYGYTF; CDR3nt: TGTGCCAGCAGTGCCCCCGGGAGGGGCTTGGACTATGGCTACACCTTC
j_gene: TRBJ1-2; d_gene: .; v_gene: TRBV19; abundance: .; CDR3aa: CASSKADNYGYTF; CDR3nt: TGTGCCAGTAGTAAGGCCGATAACTATGGCTACACCTTC
j_gene: TRBJ2-7; d_gene: .; v_gene: TRBV6-1; abundance: .; CDR3aa: CASSEITGYEQYF; CDR3nt: TGTGCCAGCAGTGAAATTACAGGTTACGAGCAGTACTTC
j_gene: TRBJ2-6; d_gene: .; v_gene: TRBV6-4; abundance: once; CDR3aa: CATSPGPGANVLTF; CDR3nt: TGTGCGACGTCCCCCGGCCCTGGGGCCAACGTCCTGACTTTC
j_gene: TRBJ2-5; d_gene: .; v_gene: TRBV6-1; abundance: .; CDR3aa: CASSEGFTGFETQYF; CDR3nt: TGTGCCAGCAGTGAGGGTTTTACGGGATTCGAGACCCAGTACTTC
j_gene: TRBJ2-7; d_gene: TRBD2; v_gene: TRBV10-3; abundance: .; CDR3aa: CAIRGLAGDGEQYF; CDR3nt: TGTGCCATCAGGGGACTAGCGGGAGATGGCGAGCAGTACTTC
j_gene: TRBJ1-2; d_gene: .; v_gene: TRBV7-2; abundance: .; CDR3aa: CASSLKSGGPGGGYTF; CDR3nt: TGTGCCAGCAGCTTAAAGAGTGGAGGTCCGGGGGGTGGCTACACCTTC
j_gene: TRBJ1-5; d_gene: TRBD1; v_gene: TRBV2; abundance: .; CDR3aa: CASSDRDRNQPQHF; CDR3nt: TGTGCCAGCAGTGACCGGGACAGGAATCAGCCCCAGCATTTT
j_gene: TRBJ1-5; d_gene: .; v_gene: TRBV18; abundance: .; CDR3aa: CASSAQQGQPQHF; CDR3nt: TGTGCCAGCTCAGCCCAGCAGGGGCAGCCCCAGCATTTT
j_gene: TRBJ1-2; d_gene: TRBD1; v_gene: TRBV28; abundance: .; CDR3aa: CASHEIGGGGNYGYTF; CDR3nt: TGTGCCAGCCACGAGATAGGAGGAGGGGGCAACTATGGCTACACCTTC
j_gene: TRBJ1-1; d_gene: .; v_gene: TRBV14; abundance: .; CDR3aa: CASSQVDTANTEAFF; CDR3nt: TGTGCCAGCAGCCAAGTCGACACGGCGAACACTGAAGCTTTCTTT
j_gene: TRBJ2-7; d_gene: .; v_gene: TRBV7-2; abundance: .; CDR3aa: CASSLSVRRDTYEQYF; CDR3nt: TGTGCCAGCAGCTTAAGCGTCCGCAGGGACACATACGAGCAGTACTTC
j_gene: TRBJ1-5; d_gene: .; v_gene: TRBV19; abundance: few; CDR3aa: CASTRGVDRNQPQHF; CDR3nt: TGTGCCAGTACCCGCGGCGTAGATCGCAATCAGCCCCAGCATTTT
j_gene: TRBJ2-7; d_gene: .; v_gene: TRBV5-6; abundance: .; CDR3aa: CASSVETGNYEQYF; CDR3nt: TGTGCCAGCAGCGTGGAGACGGGCAACTACGAGCAGTACTTC
j_gene: TRBJ2-6; d_gene: .; v_gene: TRBV7-9; abundance: .; CDR3aa: CASSGDSGANVLTF; CDR3nt: TGTGCCAGCAGCGGGGACTCTGGGGCCAACGTCCTGACTTTC
j_gene: TRBJ2-4; d_gene: .; v_gene: TRBV2; abundance: few; CDR3aa: CASSRGPKNIQYF; CDR3nt: TGTGCCAGCAGTCGAGGGCCCAAAAACATTCAGTACTTC
j_gene: TRBJ2-2; d_gene: .; v_gene: TRBV7-9; abundance: .; CDR3aa: CASSWTTGELFF; CDR3nt: TGTGCCAGCAGCTGGACGACCGGGGAGCTGTTTTTT
j_gene: TRBJ1-1; d_gene: .; v_gene: TRBV28; abundance: .; CDR3aa: CASSRVSGGAEAFF; CDR3nt: TGTGCCAGCAGTCGGGTATCCGGCGGGGCTGAAGCTTTCTTT
j_gene: TRBJ1-4; d_gene: TRBD1; v_gene: TRBV7-9; abundance: .; CDR3aa: CASSPGTGANEKLFF; CDR3nt: TGTGCCAGCAGCCCCGGGACAGGGGCTAATGAAAAACTGTTTTTT
j_gene: TRBJ1-1; d_gene: .; v_gene: TRBV6-6; abundance: .; CDR3aa: CASLDSGNTEAFF; CDR3nt: TGTGCCAGCTTGGACAGCGGTAACACTGAAGCTTTCTTT
j_gene: TRBJ2-5; d_gene: .; v_gene: TRBV10-1; abundance: .; CDR3aa: CASGSLETQYF; CDR3nt: TGCGCCAGCGGATCCCTAGAGACCCAGTACTTC
j_gene: TRBJ2-4; d_gene: .; v_gene: TRBV6-5; abundance: .; CDR3aa: CASSYSRGAVMYF; CDR3nt: TGTGCCAGCAGTTACTCGAGGGGGGCGGTGATGTACTTC
j_gene: TRBJ2-4; d_gene: .; v_gene: TRBV5-4; abundance: .; CDR3aa: CASSLGTVIAKNIQYF; CDR3nt: TGTGCCAGCAGCTTGGGGACAGTCATAGCCAAAAACATTCAGTACTTC
j_gene: TRBJ2-5; d_gene: TRBD1; v_gene: TRBV11-3; abundance: .; CDR3aa: CASSLGTGATETQYF; CDR3nt: TGTGCCAGCAGCTTAGGAACAGGGGCGACGGAGACCCAGTACTTC
j_gene: TRBJ2-1; d_gene: TRBD2; v_gene: TRBV5-1; abundance: .; CDR3aa: CASGLAGGTSYNEQFF; CDR3nt: TGCGCCAGTGGACTAGCGGGAGGTACCTCCTACAATGAGCAGTTCTTC
j_gene: TRBJ2-1; d_gene: TRBD1; v_gene: TRBV11-3; abundance: .; CDR3aa: CASSSDRVGEQFF; CDR3nt: TGTGCCAGCAGCTCCGACAGGGTGGGTGAGCAGTTCTTC
j_gene: TRBJ1-2; d_gene: .; v_gene: TRBV4-1; abundance: few; CDR3aa: CASSPGYGYTF; CDR3nt: TGCGCCAGCAGCCCGGGGTATGGCTACACCTTC
j_gene: TRBJ1-1; d_gene: .; v_gene: TRBV6-1; abundance: .; CDR3aa: CASSAQGNTEAFF; CDR3nt: TGTGCCAGCAGTGCCCAGGGTAACACTGAAGCTTTCTTT
j_gene: TRBJ1-2; d_gene: TRBD1; v_gene: TRBV5-4; abundance: few; CDR3aa: CASSPGTGNSNYGYTF; CDR3nt: TGTGCCAGCAGCCCTGGGACAGGGAACTCTAACTATGGCTACACCTTC
j_gene: TRBJ2-3; d_gene: .; v_gene: TRBV5-4; abundance: .; CDR3aa: CATSGGRTDTQYF; CDR3nt: TGTGCCACCTCAGGGGGGAGGACAGATACGCAGTATTTT
j_gene: TRBJ2-4; d_gene: .; v_gene: TRBV7-2; abundance: .; CDR3aa: CASSLVLGLAKNIQYF; CDR3nt: TGTGCCAGCAGCTTAGTGCTGGGGTTGGCCAAAAACATTCAGTACTTC
j_gene: TRBJ2-3; d_gene: .; v_gene: TRBV4-2; abundance: .; CDR3aa: CASSQGREGTDTQYF; CDR3nt: TGTGCCAGCAGCCAAGGGAGAGAGGGCACAGATACGCAGTATTTT
j_gene: TRBJ2-7; d_gene: TRBD1; v_gene: TRBV2; abundance: .; CDR3aa: CASSPDRVGYEQYF; CDR3nt: TGTGCCAGCAGTCCGGACAGGGTAGGGTACGAGCAGTACTTC
j_gene: TRBJ1-1; d_gene: .; v_gene: TRBV29-1; abundance: .; CDR3aa: CSVMTGMNTEAFF; CDR3nt: TGCAGCGTGATGACAGGCATGAACACTGAAGCTTTCTTT
j_gene: TRBJ2-1; d_gene: TRBD2; v_gene: TRBV7-3; abundance: .; CDR3aa: CASSSLAGGNNEQFF; CDR3nt: TGTGCCAGCAGCTCCCTAGCGGGAGGGAACAATGAGCAGTTCTTC